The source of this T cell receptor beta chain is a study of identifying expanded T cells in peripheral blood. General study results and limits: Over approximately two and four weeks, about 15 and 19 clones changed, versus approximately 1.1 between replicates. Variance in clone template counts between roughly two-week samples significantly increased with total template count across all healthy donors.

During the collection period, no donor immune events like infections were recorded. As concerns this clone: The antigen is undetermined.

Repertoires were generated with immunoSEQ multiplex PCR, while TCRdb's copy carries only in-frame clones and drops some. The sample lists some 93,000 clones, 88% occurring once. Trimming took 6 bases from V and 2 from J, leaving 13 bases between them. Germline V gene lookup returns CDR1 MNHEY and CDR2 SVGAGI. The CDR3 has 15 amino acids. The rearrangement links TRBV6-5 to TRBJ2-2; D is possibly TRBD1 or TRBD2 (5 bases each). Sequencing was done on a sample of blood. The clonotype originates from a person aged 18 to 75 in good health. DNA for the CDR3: TGTGCCAGCAGAGCCGGGACGTATAACACCGGGGAGCTGTTTTTT. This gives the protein CASRAGTYNTGELFF.